This record looks at one T cell receptor (beta chain) sequence and its context. The sample is drawn from a study of blood T cell repertoires in COVID-19. Study overall: PBMCs, B-cell-depleted T cells, or T cells were the source of the cDNA or gDNA that made up the material.

In the authors' methods: Researchers report that nucleated cell counts were estimated from reference gene primer amplification. Here immunoSEQ multiplex PCR was the method, and the copy in TCRdb shows in-frame clones only, minus some. V, J and clone size are taken as reported in that table, and D and trimming were inferred from the DNA itself. The profile shows around 150,000 clones, roughly 80% of them singletons. Germline V gene sequence: CDR1 MNHEY, CDR2 SVGAGI. V was pared by 6 bases and J by 5 bases, with 17 bases between. CDR3 length equals 14 residues. The material sequenced was peripheral blood. This rearrangement joins TRBV6-5 to TRBJ2-7, with a tentative D call TRBD1 (6 bases). This TCR came from a woman of 80 years or more with acute or convalescent COVID-19. The CDR3 DNA sequence: TGTGCCAGCAGGCCGACAGGAACTCTCCACGAGCAGTACTTC. Protein: CASRPTGTLHEQYF.